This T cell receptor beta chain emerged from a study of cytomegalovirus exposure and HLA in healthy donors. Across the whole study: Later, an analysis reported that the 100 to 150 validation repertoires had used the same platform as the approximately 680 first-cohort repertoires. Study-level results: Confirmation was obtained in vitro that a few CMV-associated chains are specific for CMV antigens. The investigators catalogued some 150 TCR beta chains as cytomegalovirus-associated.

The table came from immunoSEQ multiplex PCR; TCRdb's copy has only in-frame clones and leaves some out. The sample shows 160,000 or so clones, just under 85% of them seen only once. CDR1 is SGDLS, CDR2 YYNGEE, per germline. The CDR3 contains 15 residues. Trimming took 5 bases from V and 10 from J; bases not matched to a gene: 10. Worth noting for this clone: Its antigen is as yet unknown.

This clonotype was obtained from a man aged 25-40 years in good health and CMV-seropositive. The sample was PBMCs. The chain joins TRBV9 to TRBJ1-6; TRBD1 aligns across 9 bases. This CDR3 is CASSPPGTGNSPLHF. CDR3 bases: TGTGCCAGCAGTCCCCCCGGGACAGGGAACTCACCCCTCCACTTT.